Presented here are 25 T cell receptor beta chains from one specimen sequenced in a study of tumor-infiltrating lymphocytes in primary liver carcinoma. The roughly 17-31 mg bulk tissue piece was not sorted before simultaneous RNA and DNA extraction. From approximately 490 ng total RNA, TCR beta cDNA was generated with a primer in the constant region. Sequencing libraries for TCR beta derived from three nested multiplex PCR rounds that used slightly modified ARM-PCR. Use of TRBV1-TRBV30 forward primers with a C-beta reverse primer characterized the first two PCR rounds, which lasted about 9 cycles each. Each CDR3 protein gets one entry after TCRdb re-called the multiplex PCR reads with MiXCR. The data show about 70,000 distinct CDR3 sequences, with roughly three quarters seen just once and roughly 26% held by the top ten. The material sequenced was liver tumor tissue from sampling region 4. This sample's subset: tumor region T4, right-lateral pole. The receptors shown here come from a man in his forties or fifties with primary liver carcinoma and hepatitis B virus infection.

To note about this clonotype: Lacking the conserved final phenylalanine or tryptophan, this CDR3 likely reflects a read error. The chain uses TRBV27 and TRBJ2-2; D gene ambiguous. Germline V lookup: CDR1 MNHEY, CDR2 SMNVEV (reference sequence). CDR3 length: 12 amino acids. The CDR3 nucleotides read TGTGCCAGCGGTTTGAACACCGGGGAGCTGTTTATT. It translates to CASGLNTGELFI.

Note on this clonotype: Given the absence of the conserved phenylalanine or tryptophan at the CDR3 end, a read error is likely. J is TRBJ1-2 and V is TRBV12-3 or TRBV12-4; D gene unclear. The length of the CDR3 is 12 residues. CDR3 loop: CASSSENYGYTS. Here the CDR3 DNA reads TGTGCCAGCAGTTCGGAGAACTATGGTTACACCTCC.

For this clonotype: This may stem from a read error, because a much larger clone lies one nucleotide away. The genes are TRBV28 and TRBJ2-7; 13 nucleotides align to TRBD2. CDR1 and CDR2 (germline): MDHEN, SYDVKM. This CDR3 has 20 residues. The CDR3 spells CPSSSAGLAGAEKLLYEQYF. In DNA, the CDR3 is TGTCCCAGCAGTTCTGCAGGACTAGCGGGAGCCGAAAAATTACTTTACGAGCAGTACTTC.

This clonotype was detected many times. V usage is TRBV5-6 and J usage is TRBJ1-2; TRBD1 is a possible D gene (5 bases). This CDR3 has 13 amino acids. CDR1 and CDR2 (germline): SGHDT, YYEEEE. V was shortened by 4 bases and J by 8 bases, with 15 bases between the two germline ends. The CDR3 region is CASSPAGISGYTF. For the CDR3, the DNA is TGTGCCAGCAGCCCCGCAGGGATAAGCGGCTACACCTTC.

The count of this clonotype is one. Likely a read error: the CDR3 ends without its conserved phenylalanine or tryptophan. The rearrangement joins TRBV14 to TRBJ2-3; the D is unclear. V lost 0 bases and J lost 3, with 7 bases in between. The germline V gene has CDR1 SGHDN and CDR2 FVKESK. This CDR3 has 14 amino acids. The CDR3 loop is CASSQDWSTDTQYL. In DNA form, the CDR3 reads TGTGCCAGCAGCCAAGATTGGAGTACAGATACGCAGTATTTA.

In regard to this clonotype: A much larger clonotype is one base distant, so this may be a read error. The chain combines TRBV20-1 with TRBJ2-5, with D possibly matching TRBD2 (6 bases). The germline gives CDR1 DFQATT, CDR2 SNEGSKA (reference sequence). The CDR3 covers 15 residues. As DNA, the CDR3 is TGCAATGCTAGAGTGAGTGCGGGACTTCAAGAGACCCAGTACTTC. This codes for CNARVSAGLQETQYF.

This clonotype was picked up one time. The V gene is TRBV29-1, the J gene TRBJ2-3, with D unclear. CDR3 size: 13 residues. Between the trimmed V and J ends, which lost 5 bases and 6 bases, there was a span of 15 bases. Germline CDR1 SQVTM, CDR2 ANQGSEA. The CDR3 bases are TGCAGCGTTATAGACTCTACACGGGATACGCAGTATTTT. Residues: CSVIDSTRDTQYF.

A remark on this clonotype: The CDR3 carries no conserved terminal phenylalanine or tryptophan, so it likely arises from a read error. The J gene is TRBJ2-3, the V gene TRBV29-1; D is perhaps TRBD1 (5 bases). The CDR3 has 14 amino acids. Per the germline V gene, CDR1 is SQVTM and CDR2 is ANQGSEA. Deletions cut 7 bases from V and 5 bases from J, with 19 bases between. The DNA of the CDR3 is TGCAGCGGCTCAACGCAGGGTCTTGGAGATACGCAGTATCTT. This translates into CSGSTQGLGDTQYL.

As regards this clonotype: The germline gene is not matched at one end of the junction; a read error may be the cause. This sequence joins TRBV4-1 and TRBJ1-4, with D unresolved. The germline gives CDR1 MGHRA, CDR2 YSYEKL. The CDR3 totals 16 residues. The CDR3 spells CTSSQVPGETNEKLFF. In DNA, the CDR3 is TGCACCAGCAGCCAGGTCCCCGGGGAAACTAATGAAAAACTGTTTTTT.

This chain connects TRBV30 to TRBJ2-7, with 7 nucleotides matching TRBD1. V was clipped by 0 bases and J by 8 bases; unmatched bases: 7. Per the germline V gene, CDR1 is GTSNPN and CDR2 is SVGIG (reference sequence). The CDR3 extends over 13 amino acids. This CDR3 is CAWSVGQAHKQYF. In DNA, the CDR3 is TGTGCCTGGAGTGTAGGACAGGCCCACAAGCAGTACTTC.

This clonotype was seen only a few times. The chain combines TRBV19 with TRBJ2-2, with 8 bases that match TRBD1. This CDR3 has 18 residues. Germline assignment: CDR1 LNHDA and CDR2 SQIVND (reference sequence). V gave up 4 bases and J gave up 3 bases; unmatched junction bases: 13. Here the CDR3 reads CASSTKAQTGEHTGELFF. CDR3 nucleotides: TGTGCCAGTAGTACTAAAGCCCAGACAGGGGAGCACACCGGGGAGCTGTTTTTT.

Remarks on this clonotype: Since a much larger clone is just one base distant, this may be a read error. This chain links TRBV10-3 with TRBJ2-7, with TRBD2 matching 9 bases. CDR1 is ENHRY and CDR2 is SYGVKD in the germline V gene. This CDR3 comprises 13 residues. The CDR3 loop is CVITGLASDEQYF. CDR3 nucleotide sequence: TGTGTCATCACTGGACTAGCGTCGGACGAGCAGTACTTC.

V and J are TRBV6-2 or TRBV6-3 and TRBJ1-6; D ambiguous. This CDR3 has 13 residues. The germline V gene has CDR1 MNHEY and CDR2 SVGEGT. The CDR3 loop is CVCTGVGNSPLHF. CDR3 in DNA: TGTGTCTGCACCGGGGTCGGCAATTCACCCCTCCACTTT.

For this clonotype: A much larger clone is a single base away; this may be a read error. Given the absence of the conserved phenylalanine or tryptophan at the CDR3 end, a read error is likely. The CDR3: CASSETGLDNEQFL. The CDR3 DNA is TGTGCCAGCAGTGAGACAGGGCTCGACAATGAGCAGTTCTTA. This chain links TRBV6-1 with TRBJ2-1; the match to TRBD1 covers 7 bases. J was trimmed by 5 bases and V by 3 bases; bases with no gene match: 4. CDR1 MNHNS and CDR2 SASEGT come from the germline V gene. The CDR3 has 14 amino acids.

As for this clonotype: At one of its ends the junction is not consistent with the germline gene, which may arise from a read error. The CDR3 DNA sequence: TGTGCCAGGAGTCTCTGGACAGGGATGAAAGCTGGGGCCAACGTCCTGTCTTTC. This sequence encodes CARSLWTGMKAGANVLSF. The chain links TRBV6-5 to TRBJ2-6; 8 bases match TRBD1. Germline V gives CDR1 MNHEY, CDR2 SVGAGI. CDR3 length: 18 residues.

Notes on this clonotype: This is likely a read error, given that the CDR3 carries no conserved phenylalanine or tryptophan at its end. The CDR3 region has the DNA TGTGCCAGCAGCACTTCAGTGGGGTCTCTCGAGCAGTACTCC. Translating gives CASSTSVGSLEQYS. The chain couples TRBV14 to TRBJ2-7, with D unclear. V gave up 5 bases and J gave up 6 bases, with 17 bases separating them. Germline lookup yields CDR1 SGHDN and CDR2 FVKESK. This CDR3 is built from 14 residues.

The sample holds many counts of this clonotype. One end of the junction fails to match germline, which may point to a read error. This sequence joins TRBV5-1 and TRBJ1-5; tentative D call: TRBD1 (5 bases). This CDR3 has 12 amino acids. Germline-derived CDR1 and CDR2 are SGHRS and YFSETQ. The CDR3 bases are TGCGCCAGCAGCTTGGGGGCAGGGACCCCTGTCTTT. Translation: CASSLGAGTPVF. Looking up the rest from reference TRBV5-1 and TRBJ1-5 gives the full variable domain: KAGVTQTPRYLIKTRGQQVTLSCSPISGHRSVSWYQQTPGQGLQFLFEYFSETQRNKGNFPGRFSGRQFSNSRSEMNVSTLELGDSALYLCASSLGAGTPVFGDGTRLSIL.

The rearrangement uses TRBV10-3 and TRBJ2-5; tentatively, D is TRBD1 (5 bases). CDR1 is ENHRY, CDR2 SYGVKD, per germline. The V end was cut by 10 bases, the J end by 4 bases, with 10 bases between. This CDR3 region has 11 residues. The CDR3 bases are TGTGCCACCAGGGATGCAGAGACCCAGTACTTC. It is translated as CATRDAETQYF.

The chain uses TRBV19 and TRBJ1-6, with TRBD1 as a possible D gene (6 bases). The CDR3 loop spans 13 amino acids. The germline V gene has CDR1 LNHDA and CDR2 SQIVND (reference sequence). Trimming stripped 5 bases from V and 11 bases from J, with 13 bases between. CDR3 nucleotides: TGTGCCAGTAGTTCTACAGGGAAGACACCCCTCCACTTT. It specifies CASSSTGKTPLHF.

A remark on this clonotype: Relative to the germline gene, one junction end is altered; a read error may explain this. V usage is TRBV19 and J usage is TRBJ2-1, with 10 positions matching TRBD1. Germline CDR1 and CDR2: LNHDA and SQIVND (reference sequence). The CDR3 extends over 15 amino acids. The CDR3 bases are TGTGTCAGTAGTATGCGACAGGGGGCTTGGAATGGGCAGTTCTTC. This sequence encodes CVSSMRQGAWNGQFF.

Points on this clonotype: As the CDR3 is not closed by the conserved phenylalanine or tryptophan, this likely results from a read error. This chain's CDR3 is CVSSLTSGSSYEQYL. The CDR3 bases are TGCGTCAGCAGCTTGACAAGTGGGAGCTCCTACGAGCAGTACTTG. The V call is TRBV5-1, the J call TRBJ2-7, with D possibly matching TRBD2 (5 bases). The CDR3 covers 15 residues. Germline V gene sequence: CDR1 SGHRS, CDR2 YFSETQ.

This clonotype was seen ten or more times. V and J are TRBV28 and TRBJ2-3, with unresolved D. V lost 2 bases to trimming and J lost 1 base, with 4 bases between them. Germline V gene lookup returns CDR1 MDHEN and CDR2 SYDVKM. The CDR3 has 13 residues. The CDR3 nucleotides read TGTGCCAGCAGTTTACGTGGCACAGATACGCAGTATTTT. Protein product: CASSLRGTDTQYF.

This clonotype has a handful of counts. The rearrangement links TRBV7-9 to TRBJ1-3; a possible D gene is TRBD1 (6 bases). Germline loops: CDR1 SEHNR, CDR2 FQNEAQ (reference sequence). V was trimmed by 1 base and J by 3 bases, leaving 13 bases between them. This CDR3 comprises 16 residues. The CDR3 loop is CASSLGQGIYGNTIYF. Written as DNA, the CDR3 is TGTGCCAGCAGCTTAGGGCAGGGGATCTATGGAAACACCATATATTTT.

J is TRBJ2-1 and V is TRBV4-2; the match to TRBD2 covers 13 bases. The CDR3 runs to 17 residues. The junction had 6 bases not matched to a gene; V was cut back by 5 bases and J by 2 bases. Germline V gives CDR1 LGHNA, CDR2 YNFKEQ. In DNA form, the CDR3 reads TGTGCCAGCAGCGTAACCGGGACTAGCGGGACCTACAATGAGCAGTTCTTC. It translates to CASSVTGTSGTYNEQFF.

Comments on this clonotype: An end of the junction differs from the germline gene, which may be a read error. The chain combines TRBV7-9 with TRBJ1-2; 11 bases align to TRBD1. This CDR3 has 13 residues. CDR1 SEHNR and CDR2 FQNEAQ come from the germline V gene (reference sequence). The CDR3 region is CASAWTGGYGYIF. The DNA for the CDR3 is TGTGCCAGCGCCTGGACAGGGGGCTATGGCTACATCTTC.